These 17 T cell receptor beta chains share one sample of origin, sequenced in a study of preoperative IRX-2 immunotherapy in early breast cancer. The treatment was: preoperative locoregional IRX-2 cytokine immunotherapy. Generated by immunoSEQ multiplex PCR, the TCRdb table keeps only in-frame clones and is missing some. The sample has under 50,000 clones, around 82% seen once. Source: lymph node tissue, taken after IRX-2 immunotherapy. These receptors all come from a human donor with breast cancer.

The chain joins TRBV6-8 to TRBJ2-7, with 7 bases lining up with TRBD1. Germline assignment: CDR1 MNHGY and CDR2 SAAAGT. V shed 5 bases, J shed 0 bases, and the junction held 4 bases outside the gene matches. There are 14 residues in the CDR3. CDR3 sequence: CASSGRDSSYEQYF. DNA for the CDR3: TGTGCCAGCAGTGGACGGGACAGCTCCTACGAGCAGTACTTC.

A single count supports this clone. The chain recombines TRBV28 with TRBJ2-1; D is unresolved. CDR1 is MDHEN, CDR2 SYDVKM, per germline. V dropped 6 bases and J dropped 9 bases, with 18 bases sitting between them. The CDR3 runs 14 residues. The CDR3 bases are TGTGCCAGCAGCCCCCAGCTCGGAGTAGGTGAGCAGTTCTTC. This translates into CASSPQLGVGEQFF.

The rearrangement uses TRBV18 and TRBJ1-2, with 10 bases lining up with TRBD1. Germline V gene sequence: CDR1 KGHSH, CDR2 LQKENI. V shed 2 bases, J shed 5 bases, and the junction held 14 bases outside the gene matches. The CDR3 has 18 amino acids. CDR3 in amino acids: CASSPSEKPGTGVYGYTF. In DNA form, the CDR3 reads TGTGCCAGCTCACCATCCGAAAAACCTGGGACAGGGGTATATGGCTACACCTTC.

The chain couples TRBV11-3 to TRBJ2-5; no clear D gene. Between the trimmed V and J ends, which lost 4 bases and 2 bases, there was a span of 11 bases. Germline V lookup: CDR1 SGHNT, CDR2 YENEEA. This CDR3 is 14 amino acids long. CDR3 protein: CASSSRESQETQYF. The CDR3 bases are TGTGCCAGCAGCTCTCGAGAATCACAAGAGACCCAGTACTTC.

The count of this clone is one. CDR3 nucleotide sequence: TGTGCCAGCAGTTACTCGATGGGACCTACGGTAAACATTCAGTACTTC. Amino acids: CASSYSMGPTVNIQYF. V usage is TRBV6-8 and J usage is TRBJ2-4; D is tentatively TRBD1 or TRBD2 (5 bases each). Trimming stripped 0 bases from V and 6 bases from J, with 15 bases between. In germline, CDR1 is MNHGY, CDR2 SAAAGT. The CDR3 sequence is 16 residues long.

The chain has TRBV6-8 and TRBJ1-1, with D possibly matching TRBD1 (5 bases). This CDR3 is built from 16 residues. From germline, CDR1 is MNHGY and CDR2 SAAAGT. The V and J ends lost 5 bases and 1 base respectively, with 17 bases between them. The CDR3 sequence: CASSDEGLPANTEAFF. CDR3 bases: TGTGCCAGCAGTGACGAGGGACTGCCGGCGAACACTGAAGCTTTCTTT.

The sample holds a few counts of this clone. The rearrangement uses TRBV6-8 and TRBJ2-7; 7 nucleotides align to TRBD1. Germline values: CDR1 MNHGY, CDR2 SAAAGT. This CDR3 has 14 amino acids. Losses at the gene ends were 4 bases for V and 2 bases for J; bases not matched to a gene: 5. DNA of the CDR3: TGTGCCAGCAGTTTCCTGACAGGGCCCTACGAGCAGTACTTC. It encodes CASSFLTGPYEQYF.

V and J are TRBV19 and TRBJ2-7; D unclear. The CDR3 runs to 13 residues. The germline V gene has CDR1 LNHDA and CDR2 SQIVND (reference sequence). V gave up 5 bases and J gave up 1 base, with 9 bases separating them. The CDR3, as DNA: TGTGCCAGTAGTGAGACGCATTCCTACGAGCAGTACTTC. It is translated as CASSETHSYEQYF.

The chain couples TRBV10-1 to TRBJ1-1, with D perhaps matching TRBD1 (5 bases). Germline CDR1 WNHNN, CDR2 SYGVQD (reference sequence). Trimming pared 2 bases from V and 6 bases from J, leaving 16 bases between. This CDR3 is built from 15 residues. CDR3 residues: CASSELSGTRAEAFF. The DNA of the CDR3 is TGCGCCAGCAGTGAGCTTTCCGGGACTAGAGCTGAAGCTTTCTTT.

V is TRBV12-5 and J is TRBJ2-5; D ambiguous. This CDR3 spans 11 amino acids. Germline CDR1 is LGHNT and CDR2 is FRNRAP. The CDR3 region has the DNA TGTGCCAGTACGAGTGGGGAGACCCAGTACTTC. This gives the protein CASTSGETQYF.

The J gene is TRBJ2-5, the V gene TRBV1. TRBV1 has pseudogene status. This CDR3 comprises 16 residues. The CDR3 sequence: CASSQDPGPPGETQYF. CDR3 nucleotide sequence: TGCGCCAGCAGCCAAGATCCCGGACCCCCGGGAGAGACCCAGTACTTC.

The chain employs TRBV4-1 and TRBJ2-3; D gene ambiguous. Germline assignment: CDR1 MGHRA and CDR2 YSYEKL. The CDR3 is 15 residues long. The V and J ends lost 3 bases and 1 base respectively, with 11 bases between them. This chain's CDR3 is CASSQAQPGTDTQYF. The CDR3 DNA reads TGCGCCAGCAGCCAGGCACAGCCCGGCACAGATACGCAGTATTTT.

This clone was observed a handful of times. The chain carries TRBV10-1 and TRBJ2-1; TRBD1 matches 10 bases. In germline, CDR1 is WNHNN, CDR2 SYGVQD (reference sequence). Trimming at V came to 2 bases and at J to 5 bases, leaving 3 bases not matched to a gene. The CDR3 sequence is 15 residues long. CDR3 region: CASSEPGTGDNEQFF. The CDR3 nucleotides read TGCGCCAGCAGTGAGCCCGGGACAGGGGACAATGAGCAGTTCTTC.

This chain joins TRBV7-8 and TRBJ1-5; D is uncertain. The V end was cut by 0 bases, the J end by 7 bases, with 7 bases between. CDR1 is SGHVS and CDR2 is FQNEAQ in the germline V gene. This CDR3 is 13 amino acids long. For the CDR3, the DNA is TGTGCCAGCAGCTTAGCGGTCGGACAGCCCCAGCATTTT. Protein: CASSLAVGQPQHF.

On this clone itself: Germline and junction disagree at one end, which may indicate a read error. The chain is built from TRBV6-8 and TRBJ1-1, with D perhaps TRBD1 (6 bases). Germline CDR1 reads MNHGY; CDR2 reads SAAAGT. This CDR3 is built from 15 residues. The CDR3 DNA reads as TGTGCCAGCAGTAACTCGGCCAGGGGAAGCACTGAAGCTTTCTTT. Protein product: CASSNSARGSTEAFF.

Note on this clone: Relative to the germline gene, one junction end is altered; a read error may explain this. The rearrangement links TRBV28 to TRBJ1-2; possible D gene TRBD1, 5 bases. Per germline, CDR1 MDHEN and CDR2 SYDVKM. This CDR3 has 15 amino acids. The CDR3 DNA sequence: TGTGTCAGCAGTTTTTTGGGGGAAAGAGGCTATGGCTACACCTTC. This sequence encodes CVSSFLGERGYGYTF.

The chain has TRBV28 and TRBJ2-1, with a tentative D call TRBD2 (6 bases). The CDR3 consists of 14 residues. The germline V gene has CDR1 MDHEN and CDR2 SYDVKM. Trimming removed 7 bases at V and 7 bases at J, with 17 bases between. The CDR3 spells CASKKGPGGNEQFF. CDR3 DNA sequence: TGTGCCAGCAAGAAGGGTCCCGGAGGGAATGAGCAGTTCTTC.